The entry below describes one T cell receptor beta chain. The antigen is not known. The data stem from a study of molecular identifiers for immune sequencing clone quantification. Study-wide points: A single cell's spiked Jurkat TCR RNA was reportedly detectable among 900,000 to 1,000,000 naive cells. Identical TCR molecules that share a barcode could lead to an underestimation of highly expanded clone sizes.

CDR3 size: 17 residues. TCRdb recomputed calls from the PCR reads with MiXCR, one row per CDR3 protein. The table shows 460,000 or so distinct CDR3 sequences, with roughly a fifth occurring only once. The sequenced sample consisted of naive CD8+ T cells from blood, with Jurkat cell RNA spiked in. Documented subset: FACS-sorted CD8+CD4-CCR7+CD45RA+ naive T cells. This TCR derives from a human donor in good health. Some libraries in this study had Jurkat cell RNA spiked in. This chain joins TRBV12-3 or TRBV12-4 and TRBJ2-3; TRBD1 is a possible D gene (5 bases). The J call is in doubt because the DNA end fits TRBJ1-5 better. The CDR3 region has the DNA TGTGCCAGCAGTTCCCCCCTAGCGGGGGGAAGCACAGATACGCAGCATTTT. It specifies CASSSPLAGGSTDTQHF.